Presented here are 20 T cell receptor beta chains from one specimen sequenced in a study of shared clonotypes between healthy human individuals. CD8 cells regarded as naive lacked CD45RO, were positively chosen for CCR7, and omitted terminally differentiated effector memory CD45RA+ cells. Using immunoSEQ multiplex PCR, the repertoire was profiled, and TCRdb retains in-frame clones only, with some absent. The profile shows 550,000 to 750,000 clones, under 95% of them singletons. The source material was naive CD8+ T cells sorted from blood. Receptors were obtained from a man aged 30 to 39 in good health.

This chain connects TRBV7-9 to TRBJ2-7; TRBD1 matches 8 bases. Germline V gene data show CDR1 as SEHNR and CDR2 as FQNEAQ (reference sequence). This CDR3 has 16 amino acids. The ends lost 5 bases at V and 2 bases at J; junction bases unmatched: 11. The DNA of the CDR3 is TGTGCCAGCAGCCCGAGATCAGGGGGCAGAACCTACGAGCAGTACTTC. Translation gives CASSPRSGGRTYEQYF.

The CDR3 nucleotides read TGCGCCAGCAGCCGAGGACAATCGAGCACAGATACGCAGTATTTT. It yields the protein CASSRGQSSTDTQYF. The gene calls are TRBV4-1 and TRBJ2-3; D is perhaps TRBD1 (5 bases). Trimming removed 4 bases at V and 0 bases at J, with 11 bases between. This CDR3 contains 15 residues. Germline-derived CDR1 and CDR2 are MGHRA and YSYEKL.

The rearrangement links TRBV14 to TRBJ2-7, with unresolved D. The CDR3 is made up of 14 amino acids. CDR1 and CDR2 from the germline V gene are SGHDN and FVKESK. Trimming took off 6 bases at V and 3 bases at J, with 15 bases between the two ends. The CDR3 region has the DNA TGTGCCAGCAGTCCCTACGAAAAGAGCTACGAGCAGTACTTC. Amino acids: CASSPYEKSYEQYF.

This clone turned up a few times. The rearrangement uses TRBV27 and TRBJ2-1; 9 bases are shared with TRBD1. Germline CDR1 is MNHEY and CDR2 is SMNVEV (reference sequence). CDR3 length: 14 residues. Germline trimming cut 4 bases from V and 8 bases from J; bases unmatched to any gene: 6. The CDR3 is CASSYVQGAHEQFF. In DNA, the CDR3 is TGTGCCAGCAGTTACGTACAGGGGGCCCATGAGCAGTTCTTC.

This clone appeared a few times. The chain combines TRBV4-3 with TRBJ1-2; D remains ambiguous. The germline V gene has CDR1 LGHNA and CDR2 YSLEER. With 1 base removed from V and 3 bases from J, the gap between germline ends came to 15 bases. CDR3 length: 16 residues. The CDR3 loop is CASSQVLGTEDYGYTF. The CDR3 nucleotides read TGCGCCAGCAGCCAAGTACTGGGTACGGAGGACTATGGCTACACCTTC.

The J gene is TRBJ1-2, the V gene TRBV9; D unclear. The CDR3 length is 13 residues. V dropped 3 bases and J dropped 5 bases, with 11 bases sitting between them. Germline CDR1 reads SGDLS; CDR2 reads YYNGEE. CDR3 DNA sequence: TGTGCCAGCAGCGAAGGAGGAGCTTATGGCTACACCTTC. Its translation: CASSEGGAYGYTF.

The V gene is TRBV29-1, the J gene TRBJ1-2; D uncertain. The CDR3 extends over 13 amino acids. From germline, CDR1 is SQVTM and CDR2 ANQGSEA. The germline V and J ends were trimmed by 1 base and 0 bases, with 6 bases remaining between them. The CDR3: CSVEGSTNYGYTF. CDR3 sequence (DNA): TGCAGCGTTGAAGGTAGCACTAACTATGGCTACACCTTC.

This clone has just one count. The chain is built from TRBV7-2 and TRBJ2-7, with D possibly being TRBD2 (5 bases). Germline-derived CDR1 and CDR2 are SGHTA and FQGNSA. The V end was cut by 3 bases, the J end by 2 bases, with 11 bases between. The CDR3 loop spans 14 amino acids. CDR3 sequence (DNA): TGTGCCAGCAGCTTCAATACGGGAACCTACGAGCAGTACTTC. Translating it yields CASSFNTGTYEQYF.

The chain couples TRBV5-1 to TRBJ2-1; 9 bases line up with TRBD2. Germline loops: CDR1 SGHRS, CDR2 YFSETQ. Trimming removed 2 bases from V and 0 bases from J; junction bases left unmatched: 15. The CDR3 loop spans 20 amino acids. CDR3 amino acids: CASSFLAIHQAGGSYNEQFF. In nucleotides, the CDR3 is TGCGCCAGCAGCTTTTTGGCCATTCATCAAGCGGGGGGCTCCTACAATGAGCAGTTCTTC.

The chain is built from TRBV10-3 and TRBJ2-1; D is perhaps TRBD1 or TRBD2 (5 bases each). The CDR3 consists of 15 residues. The V gene's germline CDR1 is ENHRY and CDR2 SYGVKD. Trimming took off 6 bases at V and 5 bases at J, with 17 bases between the two ends. The CDR3 reads CAIRGTSDPHNEQFF. The CDR3, as DNA: TGTGCCATCAGGGGGACCTCGGATCCCCACAATGAGCAGTTCTTC.

This clone appeared a single time. The identical CDR3 is also encoded by other nucleotide sequences in the sample. This chain joins TRBV5-4 and TRBJ2-7, with unresolved D. CDR1 is SGHNT and CDR2 is YYREEE in the germline V gene (reference sequence). With 4 bases removed from V and 0 bases from J, the gap between germline ends came to 5 bases. The CDR3 length is 12 residues. The CDR3: CASSGSSYEQYF. The DNA of the CDR3 is TGTGCCAGCAGCGGCAGCTCCTACGAGCAGTACTTC.

The V and J genes are TRBV6-5 and TRBJ2-3; D is uncertain. V was shortened by 5 bases and J by 4 bases, with 10 bases between the two germline ends. Germline V gene lookup returns CDR1 MNHEY and CDR2 SVGAGI. CDR3 size: 13 residues. CDR3: CASSPPGSDTQYF. In nucleotides, the CDR3 is TGTGCCAGCAGTCCTCCGGGCTCAGATACGCAGTATTTT.

The rearrangement joins TRBV28 to TRBJ2-7, with TRBD1 identical over 10 bases. Germline trimming cut 6 bases from V and 2 bases from J; bases unmatched to any gene: 7. Per germline, CDR1 MDHEN and CDR2 SYDVKM. This CDR3 comprises 15 residues. The CDR3 DNA sequence: TGTGCCAGCAGATCCGGGACAGGGGCGACCTACGAGCAGTACTTC. Translated: CASRSGTGATYEQYF.

V is TRBV5-1 and J is TRBJ2-1; 10 bases are a match to TRBD1. The germline V gene has CDR1 SGHRS and CDR2 YFSETQ. CDR3 size: 16 residues. V dropped 3 bases and J dropped 5; count of bases not matched to a gene: 8. The CDR3 spells CASSSWFGTGDNEQFF. For the CDR3, the DNA is TGCGCCAGCAGCTCTTGGTTCGGGACAGGGGACAATGAGCAGTTCTTC.

This clone was observed a single time. The chain couples TRBV7-2 to TRBJ1-5; no reliable D call. The CDR3 length is 15 residues. The V end lost 6 bases, the J end lost 0 bases, and 12 bases lay between the germline ends. From germline, CDR1 is SGHTA and CDR2 FQGNSA. CDR3 residues: CASSDNFYSNQPQHF. The CDR3 coding sequence is TGTGCCAGCAGTGATAATTTCTATAGCAATCAGCCCCAGCATTTT.

The chain uses TRBV28 and TRBJ1-2, with TRBD1 identical over 7 bases. The germline CDR1 and CDR2 sequences are MDHEN and SYDVKM. CDR3 length: 14 amino acids. Unmatched junction bases numbered 8, after V lost 6 bases and J lost 4 bases. This chain's CDR3 is CASRPTGTVYGYTF. The CDR3 region has the DNA TGTGCCAGCAGACCTACCGGGACAGTCTATGGCTACACCTTC.

The CDR3 is CASSDGYTSTDTQYF. CDR3 DNA sequence: TGTGCCAGCAGTGACGGGTATACTAGCACAGATACGCAGTATTTT. The chain employs TRBV2 and TRBJ2-3, with no clear D. V lost 3 bases, J lost 0 bases, and 10 bases lay in between. The CDR3 spans 15 residues. Per germline, CDR1 SNHLY and CDR2 FYNNEI.

The chain carries TRBV19 and TRBJ2-1; D is ambiguous. The CDR3 is 15 residues long. The germline CDR1 and CDR2 sequences are LNHDA and SQIVND (reference sequence). Between the trimmed V and J ends, which lost 3 bases and 6 bases, there was a span of 15 bases. CDR3 nucleotides: TGTGCCAGTAGTATTTTCGGTATTGAGACCAATGAGCAGTTCTTC. Its translation: CASSIFGIETNEQFF.

This clone was found a few times. Other DNA sequences in this specimen translate into the identical CDR3. This chain joins TRBV5-4 and TRBJ2-7; D gene unclear. Trimming cost V 2 bases and J 2 bases, with 5 bases left between them. The V gene's germline CDR1 is SGHNT and CDR2 YYREEE (reference sequence). CDR3 length: 12 residues. The chain's CDR3 is CASSLGTYEQYF. CDR3 bases: TGTGCCAGCAGCTTAGGAACCTACGAGCAGTACTTC.

The chain has TRBV5-4 and TRBJ2-5; D is possibly TRBD2 (5 bases). The CDR3 spans 15 residues. V was pared by 0 bases and J by 2 bases, with 11 bases between. CDR1 and CDR2 from the germline V gene are SGHNT and YYREEE (reference sequence). The CDR3: CASSLGLQSQETQYF. In DNA form, the CDR3 reads TGTGCCAGCAGCTTGGGACTACAAAGTCAAGAGACCCAGTACTTC.